Listed below are T cell receptor beta chains from one sample, sequenced in a study of T cells in Graves' hyperthyroidism and ophthalmopathy. A single record per CDR3 protein comes from TCRdb applying MiXCR to the multiplex PCR reads. The profile covers 550,000 to 600,000 distinct CDR3 sequences, with 46% appearing a single time and over 15% taken by the ten largest. Sequenced sample: peripheral blood or thyroid tissue (not recorded which). The source of these receptors is an adult woman with Graves' disease, either hyperthyroidism or ophthalmopathy (not recorded which). The CDR3 runs from the conserved cysteine through the conserved F or W. D genes are given only for firm matches. Clone size appears in some rows only: once, few, many, or a class for an expanded clone.

many,TRBJ1-5,TRBV6-4,NA,CASSTTGGATQPQHF,TGTGCCAGCAGTACCACAGGAGGGGCAACTCAGCCCCAGCATTTT
many,TRBJ2-2,TRBV7-3,NA,CASSKAAGGELFF,TGTGCCAGCAGCAAAGCGGCGGGCGGGGAGCTGTTTTTT
once,TRBJ1-6,TRBV4-3,TRBD1,CASSQGTGPGSPLHF,TGCGCCAGCAGCCAAGGGACAGGGCCGGGGTCACCCCTCCACTTT
few,TRBJ1-6,TRBV6-6,NA,CASSYKGTPYNSPLHF,TGTGCCAGCAGTTACAAGGGAACCCCTTATAATTCACCCCTCCACTTT
NA,TRBJ1-6,TRBV19,NA,CASSMGGGSPLHF,TGTGCCAGTAGTATGGGAGGGGGTTCACCCCTCCACTTT
NA,TRBJ1-1,TRBV10-3,NA,CAISEGSGEAFF,TGTGCCATCAGTGAGGGCAGCGGTGAAGCTTTCTTT
many,TRBJ2-7,TRBV7-3,TRBD2,CASSPTSGRFYEQYF,TGTGCCAGCAGCCCGACTAGCGGACGTTTCTACGAGCAGTACTTC
many,TRBJ2-5,TRBV10-3,NA,CAISDGRGAAIAKETQYF,TGTGCCATCAGTGATGGCAGGGGGGCGGCAATCGCGAAGGAGACCCAGTACTTC
many,TRBJ1-5,TRBV12-3/TRBV12-4,TRBD1,CASTETGSQQPQHF,TGTGCCAGCACCGAGACAGGGTCACAGCAGCCCCAGCATTTT
NA,TRBJ1-4,TRBV5-1,NA,CASSRWGDGTNEKLFF,TGCGCCAGCAGCCGCTGGGGTGATGGGACTAATGAAAAACTGTTTTTT
few,TRBJ2-5,TRBV7-3,TRBD1,CASSLAGGAGETQYF,TGTGCCAGCAGCTTAGCAGGGGGCGCGGGTGAGACCCAGTACTTC